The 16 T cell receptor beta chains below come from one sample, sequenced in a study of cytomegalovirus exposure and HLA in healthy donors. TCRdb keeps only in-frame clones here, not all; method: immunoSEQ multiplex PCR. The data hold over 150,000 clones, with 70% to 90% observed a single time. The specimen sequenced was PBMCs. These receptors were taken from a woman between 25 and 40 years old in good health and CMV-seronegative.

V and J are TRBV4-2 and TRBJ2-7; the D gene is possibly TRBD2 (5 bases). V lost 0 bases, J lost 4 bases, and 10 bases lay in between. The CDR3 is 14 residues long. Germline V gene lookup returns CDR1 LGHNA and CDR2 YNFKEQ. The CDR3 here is CASSQDTSVYEQYF. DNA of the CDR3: TGTGCCAGCAGCCAAGATACTAGTGTATACGAGCAGTACTTC.

The CDR3, as DNA: TGTGCCAGCAGCAAGGGCGGGCAGATGAACACTGAAGCTTTCTTT. Amino acid sequence: CASSKGGQMNTEAFF. The chain has TRBV7-2 and TRBJ1-1; D uncertain. The CDR3 totals 15 residues. V was cut by 5 bases and J by 0 bases, with 13 bases left in between. Germline CDR1 and CDR2: SGHTA and FQGNSA.

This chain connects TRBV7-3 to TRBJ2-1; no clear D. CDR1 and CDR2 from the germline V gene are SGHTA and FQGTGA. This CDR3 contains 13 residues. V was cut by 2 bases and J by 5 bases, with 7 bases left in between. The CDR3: CASSLVLDNEQFF. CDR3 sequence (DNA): TGTGCCAGCAGCTTAGTTCTGGACAATGAGCAGTTCTTC.

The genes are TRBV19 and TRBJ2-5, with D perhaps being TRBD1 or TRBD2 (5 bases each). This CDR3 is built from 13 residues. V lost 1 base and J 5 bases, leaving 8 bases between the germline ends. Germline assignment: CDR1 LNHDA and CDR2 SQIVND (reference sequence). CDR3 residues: CASSIVGEETQYF. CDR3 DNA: TGTGCCAGTAGTATAGTAGGGGAGGAGACCCAGTACTTC. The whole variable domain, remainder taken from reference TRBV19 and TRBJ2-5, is DGGITQSPKYLFRKEGQNVTLSCEQNLNHDAMYWYRQDPGQGLRLIYYSQIVNDFQKGDIAEGYSVSREKKESFPLTVTSAQKNPTAFYLCASSIVGEETQYFGPGTRLLVL.

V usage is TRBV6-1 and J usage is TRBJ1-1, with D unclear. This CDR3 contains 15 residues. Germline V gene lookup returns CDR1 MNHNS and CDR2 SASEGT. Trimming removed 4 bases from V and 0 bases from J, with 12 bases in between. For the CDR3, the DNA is TGTGCCAGCAGTGTCTATCAGGTTATGAACACTGAAGCTTTCTTT. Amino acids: CASSVYQVMNTEAFF.

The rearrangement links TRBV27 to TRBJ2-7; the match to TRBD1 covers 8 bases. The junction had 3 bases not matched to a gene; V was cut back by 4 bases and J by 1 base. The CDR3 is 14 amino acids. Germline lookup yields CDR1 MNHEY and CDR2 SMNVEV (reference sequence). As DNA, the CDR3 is TGTGCCAGCAGTTGGACAGGGCCATCCTACGAGCAGTACTTC. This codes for CASSWTGPSYEQYF.

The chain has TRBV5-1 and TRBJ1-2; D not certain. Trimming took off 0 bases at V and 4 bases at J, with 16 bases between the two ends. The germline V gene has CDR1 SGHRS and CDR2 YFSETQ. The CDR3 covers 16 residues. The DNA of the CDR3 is TGCGCCAGCAGCTTGGCAAAGTCAGCTCAAGGCTATGGCTACACCTTC. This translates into CASSLAKSAQGYGYTF.

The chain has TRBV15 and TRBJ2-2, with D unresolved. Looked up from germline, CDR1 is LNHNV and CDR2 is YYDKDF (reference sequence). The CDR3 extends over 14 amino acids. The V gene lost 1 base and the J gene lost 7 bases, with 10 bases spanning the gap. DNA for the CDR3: TGTGCCACCAGCAGAGGCCGATCGGGCGGGGAGCTGTTTTTT. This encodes CATSRGRSGGELFF.

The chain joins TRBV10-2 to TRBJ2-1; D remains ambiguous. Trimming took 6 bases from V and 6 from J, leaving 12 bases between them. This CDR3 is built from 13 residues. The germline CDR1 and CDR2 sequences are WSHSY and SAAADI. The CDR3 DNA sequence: TGCGCCAGCAGCGCTGTGACCGGCAATGAGCAGTTCTTC. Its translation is CASSAVTGNEQFF.

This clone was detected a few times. Here the CDR3 reads CATSRTGSNQPQHF. As DNA, the CDR3 is TGTGCCACCAGCAGAACAGGTAGCAATCAGCCCCAGCATTTT. The chain employs TRBV15 and TRBJ1-5, with D possibly TRBD1 on 5 matching bases. In germline, CDR1 is LNHNV, CDR2 YYDKDF (reference sequence). This CDR3 contains 14 residues. Trimming stripped 2 bases from V and 0 bases from J, with 5 bases between.

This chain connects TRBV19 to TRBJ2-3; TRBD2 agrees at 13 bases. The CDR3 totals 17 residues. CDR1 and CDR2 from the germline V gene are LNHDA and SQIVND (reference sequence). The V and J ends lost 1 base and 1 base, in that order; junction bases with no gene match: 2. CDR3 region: CASSIGTSGGGTDTQYF. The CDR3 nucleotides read TGTGCCAGTAGTATAGGGACTAGCGGGGGCGGCACAGATACGCAGTATTTT.

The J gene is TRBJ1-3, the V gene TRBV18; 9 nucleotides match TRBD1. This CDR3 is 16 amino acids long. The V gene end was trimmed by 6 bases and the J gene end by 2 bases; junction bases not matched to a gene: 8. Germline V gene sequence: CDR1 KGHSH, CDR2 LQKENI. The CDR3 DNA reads TGTGCCAGCTCGGAACAGGGGGCATCGACTGGAAACACCATATATTTT. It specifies CASSEQGASTGNTIYF.

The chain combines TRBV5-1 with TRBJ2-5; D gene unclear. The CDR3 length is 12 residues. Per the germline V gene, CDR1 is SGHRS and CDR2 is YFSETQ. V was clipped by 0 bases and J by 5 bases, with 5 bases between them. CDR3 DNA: TGCGCCAGCAGCTTGGTTATGGAGACCCAGTACTTC. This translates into CASSLVMETQYF.

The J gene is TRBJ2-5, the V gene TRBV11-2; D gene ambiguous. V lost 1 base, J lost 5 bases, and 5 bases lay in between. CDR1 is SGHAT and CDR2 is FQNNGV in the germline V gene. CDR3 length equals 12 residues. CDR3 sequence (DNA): TGTGCCAGCAGCTTAGCAATGGAGACCCAGTACTTC. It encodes CASSLAMETQYF.

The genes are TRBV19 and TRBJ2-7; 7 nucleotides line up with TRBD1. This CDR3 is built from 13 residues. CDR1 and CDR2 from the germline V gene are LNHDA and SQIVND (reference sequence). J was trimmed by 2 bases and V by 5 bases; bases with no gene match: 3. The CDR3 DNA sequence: TGTGCCAGTAGTCCGGGGACAGCCTACGAGCAGTACTTC. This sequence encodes CASSPGTAYEQYF. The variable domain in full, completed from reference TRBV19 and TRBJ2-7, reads DGGITQSPKYLFRKEGQNVTLSCEQNLNHDAMYWYRQDPGQGLRLIYYSQIVNDFQKGDIAEGYSVSREKKESFPLTVTSAQKNPTAFYLCASSPGTAYEQYFGPGTRLTVT.

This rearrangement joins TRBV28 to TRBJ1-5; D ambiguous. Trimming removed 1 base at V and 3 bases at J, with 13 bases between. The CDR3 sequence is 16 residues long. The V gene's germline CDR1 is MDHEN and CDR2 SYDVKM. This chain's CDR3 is CASSLYRTPYNQPQHF. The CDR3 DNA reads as TGTGCCAGCAGTTTATACCGGACTCCCTACAATCAGCCCCAGCATTTT. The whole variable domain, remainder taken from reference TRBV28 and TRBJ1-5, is DVKVTQSSRYLVKRTGEKVFLECVQDMDHENMFWYRQDPGLGLRLIYFSYDVKMKEKGDIPEGYSVSREKKERFSLILESASTNQTSMYLCASSLYRTPYNQPQHFGDGTRLSIL.